Listed here are 3 T cell receptor beta chains from one sample, sequenced in a study of blood T cell repertoires in COVID-19 (dated by TCRdb to between 2020 and 2021). The library relied on the immunoSEQ multiplex PCR assay. As stored in TCRdb, this immuneACCESS dataset retains in-frame rearrangements with V and J assigned. A fraction of the clones does not appear; measured against another copy, unresolved V genes explain less than half of the discrepancy, and the remainder lacks a known reason. A total of about 280,000 clones appear in this sample, approximately 91% of them only once. The top ten hold more than 7.5% of the sample. Specimen: peripheral blood. These receptors all stem from a man aged 18 to 30 with active or convalescent COVID-19.

V and J are TRBV7-9 and TRBJ1-4; D might be TRBD1 (6 bases). CDR1 and CDR2 (germline): SEHNR, FQNEAQ (reference sequence). This CDR3 spans 16 amino acids. Trimming stripped 4 bases from V and 4 bases from J, with 16 bases between. This chain's CDR3 is CASSSPRDNNNEKLFF. The CDR3 coding sequence is TGTGCCAGCAGCTCACCCCGGGACAACAATAATGAAAAACTGTTTTTT.

The chain carries TRBV7-2 and TRBJ2-1; 9 bases line up with TRBD2. Germline loops: CDR1 SGHTA, CDR2 FQGNSA. V was clipped by 3 bases and J by 6 bases; unmatched bases: 3. This CDR3 has 14 residues. CDR3: CASSLSSGGNEQFF. CDR3 bases: TGTGCCAGCAGCTTGAGTAGCGGGGGCAATGAGCAGTTCTTC.

The V gene is TRBV6-2 or TRBV6-3, the J gene TRBJ2-2; TRBD1 might be the D (6 bases). This CDR3 is 16 amino acids long. V was pared by 2 bases and J by 5 bases, with 15 bases between. CDR1 MNHEY and CDR2 SVGEGT come from the germline V gene. The CDR3 reads CASSYPWGQRTGELFF. CDR3 bases: TGTGCCAGCAGTTACCCTTGGGGGCAGAGGACCGGGGAGCTGTTTTTT.